Below are 21 T cell receptor beta chains sequenced from a single sample in a study of CXCR3-negative and CXCR3-positive naive CD8 T cells (dated by TCRdb to between 2018 and 2021). For these receptors, no antigen is known. What the research found in general, with its limitations: Compared with CXCR3-negative naive cells, CXCR3-positive naive cells had TRB CDR3s with higher hydrophobicity (lower Kidera factor 4), lower energy, and higher strength and volume indices.

Sequencer: NextSeq 550. The Human TCR Profiling Kit (MiLaboratory) was used to make UMI-labeled 5' RACE TRB cDNA libraries. The reads underwent TCRdb reprocessing, giving one record for each CDR3 protein sequence and no DNA. This sample's table has entries for 60,000 to 65,000 distinct CDR3 sequences. Jointly, the top ten make up approximately 0.8% of the sample. The material sequenced was naive CXCR3+ CD8+ T cells from blood. The cell subset or site label, as the study defines it: CD45RO-CCR7+CD27+CD95- naive CD8+ T cells expressing CXCR3 (TNR3+). The origin of the receptors is a human donor in good health. Some clones in this sample may be carry-over from other donors' samples.

The chain has TRBV6-6 and TRBJ1-4; TCRdb designates TRBD1, a call that cannot be tested without DNA. This CDR3 contains 14 residues. Germline V lookup: CDR1 MNHNY, CDR2 SVGAGI (reference sequence). The CDR3 protein is CASTIPGQDEKLFF.

The rearrangement joins TRBV20-1 to TRBJ2-5; the D call from TCRdb, TRBD1, cannot be confirmed without DNA. Germline values: CDR1 DFQATT, CDR2 SNEGSKA (reference sequence). The CDR3 has 13 residues. The CDR3 region is CSAGTGGQETQYF.

V gene TRBV25-1 combines with J gene TRBJ2-3; there is no DNA to check the TCRdb D call of TRBD1. Germline assignment: CDR1 MGHDK and CDR2 SYGVNS. The CDR3 contains 15 residues. CDR3 in amino acids: CASSAPKQPTDTQYF.

The chain links TRBV28 to TRBJ2-7; absent DNA, TCRdb's TRBD1 call cannot be checked. The CDR3 has 15 amino acids. The germline CDR1 and CDR2 sequences are MDHEN and SYDVKM. The CDR3 spells CASNKAGTGGYEQYF.

V usage is TRBV24-1 and J usage is TRBJ2-1; the D call from TCRdb, TRBD2, cannot be confirmed without DNA. CDR1 and CDR2 from the germline V gene are KGHDR and SFDVKD. The CDR3 runs to 17 residues. CDR3 in amino acids: CATSDLERGNTYNEQFF.

The chain is built from TRBV7-9 and TRBJ1-1. The CDR3 sequence is 13 residues long. Germline values: CDR1 SEHNR, CDR2 FQNEAQ (reference sequence). Here the CDR3 reads CASSSQRNTEAFF.

V is TRBV4-3 and J is TRBJ2-7; the TCRdb D gene call, TRBD1, has no DNA to confirm it. This CDR3 spans 18 amino acids. CDR1 and CDR2 (germline): LGHNA, YSLEER. The CDR3 here is CASSQAATRTGTSYEQYF.

J is TRBJ2-3 and V is TRBV4-2; TCRdb names TRBD2, which stays unverified in the absence of DNA. The CDR3 totals 16 residues. Looked up from germline, CDR1 is LGHNA and CDR2 is YNFKEQ. The CDR3 reads CASSQDGTSHVDTQYF.

This chain connects TRBV7-9 to TRBJ2-5; TCRdb designates TRBD1, a call that cannot be tested without DNA. The germline CDR1 and CDR2 sequences are SEHNR and FQNEAQ (reference sequence). The CDR3 length is 12 residues. CDR3: CASSGGGETQYF.

V is TRBV7-9 and J is TRBJ2-2. This CDR3 has 12 amino acids. CDR1 and CDR2 (germline): SEHNR, FQNEAQ (reference sequence). CDR3: CASGLAVGELFF.

This chain links TRBV20-1 with TRBJ2-2; TCRdb selects TRBD2, and the lack of DNA leaves this call unchecked. The CDR3 has 14 residues. Germline CDR1 and CDR2: DFQATT and SNEGSKA (reference sequence). CDR3 amino acids: CSARGGPGTGELFF.

The J gene is TRBJ2-3, the V gene TRBV4-1; TCRdb designates TRBD1, a call that cannot be tested without DNA. The CDR3 is made up of 16 amino acids. In germline, CDR1 is MGHRA, CDR2 YSYEKL. CDR3 sequence: CASSQDPQGRTDTQYF.

The chain employs TRBV12-3 or TRBV12-4 and TRBJ1-1. This CDR3 has 14 amino acids. CDR3 region: CASSNGGVNTEAFF.

The gene calls are TRBV29-1 and TRBJ1-1; TCRdb reports TRBD1, a call that lacks DNA to check it against. The germline gives CDR1 SQVTM, CDR2 ANQGSEA. The CDR3 is made up of 15 amino acids. The CDR3 sequence: CSGTGAPTMNTEAFF.

The J gene is TRBJ1-1, the V gene TRBV10-3; with no DNA, the TCRdb D assignment of TRBD1 cannot be verified. CDR1 is ENHRY, CDR2 SYGVKD, per germline. The CDR3 spans 15 residues. The CDR3 loop is CAISDPGGPNTEAFF.

This chain uses TRBV12-3 or TRBV12-4 with TRBJ2-7. The CDR3 is 11 residues long. The chain's CDR3 is CASSLEGEQYF.

The CDR3 region is CSVEGGPGARWDEQYF. The V call is TRBV29-1, the J call TRBJ2-7; TCRdb's D call of TRBD2 is untestable without DNA. Germline CDR1 SQVTM, CDR2 ANQGSEA. There are 16 residues in the CDR3.

The CDR3 here is CASSFSGGLNYGYTF. The chain carries TRBV12-3 or TRBV12-4 and TRBJ1-2; TCRdb's D call of TRBD1 is untestable without DNA. CDR3 length: 15 residues.

The chain has TRBV20-1 and TRBJ2-1; without DNA, the TCRdb call of TRBD2 cannot be checked. The V gene's germline CDR1 is DFQATT and CDR2 SNEGSKA (reference sequence). This CDR3 comprises 15 residues. CDR3 protein: CSARESGGLENEQFF.

This chain links TRBV20-1 with TRBJ2-4; no DNA is available, so the TRBD2 call from TCRdb remains unchecked. This CDR3 region has 12 residues. Germline CDR1 DFQATT, CDR2 SNEGSKA (reference sequence). The chain's CDR3 is CSASDGGDIQYF.

The chain recombines TRBV28 with TRBJ2-5; TCRdb designates TRBD1, a call that cannot be tested without DNA. The CDR3 has 14 amino acids. Germline loops: CDR1 MDHEN, CDR2 SYDVKM. CDR3 in amino acids: CASSHLREQETQYF.